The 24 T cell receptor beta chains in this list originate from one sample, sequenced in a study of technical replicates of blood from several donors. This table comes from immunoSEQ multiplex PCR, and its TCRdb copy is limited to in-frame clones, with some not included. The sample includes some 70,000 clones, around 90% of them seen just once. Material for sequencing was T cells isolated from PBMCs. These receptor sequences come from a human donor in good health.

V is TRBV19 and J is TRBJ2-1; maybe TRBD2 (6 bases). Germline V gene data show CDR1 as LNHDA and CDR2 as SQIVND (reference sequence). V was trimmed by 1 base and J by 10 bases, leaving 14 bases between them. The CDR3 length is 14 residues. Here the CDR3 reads CASSIGGLGGEQFF. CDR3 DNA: TGTGCCAGTAGTATAGGAGGACTTGGAGGGGAGCAGTTCTTC.

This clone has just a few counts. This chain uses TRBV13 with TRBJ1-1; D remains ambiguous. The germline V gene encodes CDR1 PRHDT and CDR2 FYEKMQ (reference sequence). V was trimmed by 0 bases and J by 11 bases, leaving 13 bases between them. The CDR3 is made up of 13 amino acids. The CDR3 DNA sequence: TGTGCCAGCAGCTTAGGGGAGTACCTTGAGGCTTTCTTT. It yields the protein CASSLGEYLEAFF.

This chain's CDR3 is CASSLGRGSGYTF. CDR3 bases: TGCGCCAGCAGCTTGGGCAGAGGGAGCGGCTACACCTTC. V and J are TRBV5-1 and TRBJ1-2; D unclear. Per the germline V gene, CDR1 is SGHRS and CDR2 is YFSETQ. The CDR3 runs to 13 residues. The V end lost 0 bases, the J end lost 8 bases, and 11 bases lay between the germline ends.

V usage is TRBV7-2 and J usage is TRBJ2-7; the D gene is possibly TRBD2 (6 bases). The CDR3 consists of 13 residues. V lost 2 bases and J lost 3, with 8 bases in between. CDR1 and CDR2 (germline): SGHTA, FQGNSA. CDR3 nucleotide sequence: TGTGCCAGCAGCTTAAATAGCGGCTACGAGCAGTACTTC. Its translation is CASSLNSGYEQYF.

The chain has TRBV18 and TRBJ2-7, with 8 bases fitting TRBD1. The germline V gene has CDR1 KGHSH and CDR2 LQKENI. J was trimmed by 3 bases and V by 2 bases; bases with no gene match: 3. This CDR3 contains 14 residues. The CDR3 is CASSPYGTGYEQYF. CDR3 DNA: TGTGCCAGCTCACCATATGGGACAGGCTACGAGCAGTACTTC.

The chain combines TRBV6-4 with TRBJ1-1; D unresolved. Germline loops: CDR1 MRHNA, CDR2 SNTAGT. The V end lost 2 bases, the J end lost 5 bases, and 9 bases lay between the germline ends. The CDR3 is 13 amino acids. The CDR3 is CASSDPAGTEAFF. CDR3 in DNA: TGTGCCAGCAGTGACCCAGCGGGGACTGAAGCTTTCTTT.

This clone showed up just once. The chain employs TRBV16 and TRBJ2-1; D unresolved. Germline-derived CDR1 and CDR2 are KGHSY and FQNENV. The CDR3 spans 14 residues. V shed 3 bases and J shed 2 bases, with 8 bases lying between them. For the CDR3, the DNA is TGTGCCAGCAGCCAGAGCGCTGCCTACAATGAGCAGTTCTTC. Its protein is CASSQSAAYNEQFF.

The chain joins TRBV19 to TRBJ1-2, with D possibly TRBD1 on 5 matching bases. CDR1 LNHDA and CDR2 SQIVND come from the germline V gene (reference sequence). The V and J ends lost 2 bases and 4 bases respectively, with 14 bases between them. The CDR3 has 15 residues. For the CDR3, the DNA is TGTGCCAGTAGTATACCTGGGGCCAAGGGCTATGGCTACACCTTC. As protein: CASSIPGAKGYGYTF.

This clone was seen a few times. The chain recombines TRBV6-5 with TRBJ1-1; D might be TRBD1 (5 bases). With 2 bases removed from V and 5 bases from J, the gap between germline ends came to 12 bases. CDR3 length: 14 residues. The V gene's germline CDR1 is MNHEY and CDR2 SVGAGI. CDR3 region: CASSYMGRGTEAFF. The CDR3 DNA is TGTGCCAGCAGTTACATGGGAAGGGGAACTGAAGCTTTCTTT.

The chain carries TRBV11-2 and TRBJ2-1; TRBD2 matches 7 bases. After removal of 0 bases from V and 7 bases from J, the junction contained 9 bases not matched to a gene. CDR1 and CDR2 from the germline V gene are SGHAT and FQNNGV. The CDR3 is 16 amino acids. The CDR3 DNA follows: TGTGCCAGCAGCTTAGATTCGGGTAGGGAGGGGAATGAGCAGTTCTTC. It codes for CASSLDSGREGNEQFF.

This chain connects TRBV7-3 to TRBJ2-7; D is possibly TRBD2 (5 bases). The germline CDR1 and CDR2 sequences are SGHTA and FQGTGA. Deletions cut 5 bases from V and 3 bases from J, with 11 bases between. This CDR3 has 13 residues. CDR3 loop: CASSTGSFYEQYF. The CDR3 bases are TGTGCCAGCAGCACGGGATCCTTCTACGAGCAGTACTTC.

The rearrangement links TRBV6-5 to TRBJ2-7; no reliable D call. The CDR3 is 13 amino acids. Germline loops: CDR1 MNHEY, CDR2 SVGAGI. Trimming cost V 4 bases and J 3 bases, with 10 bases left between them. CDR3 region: CASSSVRVYEQYF. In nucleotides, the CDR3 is TGTGCCAGCAGTTCCGTTCGGGTCTACGAGCAGTACTTC.

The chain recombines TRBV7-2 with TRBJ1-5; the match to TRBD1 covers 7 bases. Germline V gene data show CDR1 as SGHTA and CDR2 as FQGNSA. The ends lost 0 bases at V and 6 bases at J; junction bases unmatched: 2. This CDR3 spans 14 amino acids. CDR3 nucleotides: TGTGCCAGCAGCTTAGCAGGGGGCGTTCAGCCCCAGCATTTT. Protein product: CASSLAGGVQPQHF.

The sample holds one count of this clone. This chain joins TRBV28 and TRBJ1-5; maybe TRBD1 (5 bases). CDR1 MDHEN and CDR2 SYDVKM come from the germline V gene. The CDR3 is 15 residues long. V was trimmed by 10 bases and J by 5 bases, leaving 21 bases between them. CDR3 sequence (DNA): TGTGCCACCGTCAGGCGGGACGGAACCCATCAGCCCCAGCATTTT. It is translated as CATVRRDGTHQPQHF.

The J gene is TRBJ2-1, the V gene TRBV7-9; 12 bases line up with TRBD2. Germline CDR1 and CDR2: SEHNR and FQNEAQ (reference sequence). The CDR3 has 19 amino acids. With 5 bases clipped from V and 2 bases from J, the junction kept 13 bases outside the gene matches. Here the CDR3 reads CASSGRTSGRKRTYNEQFF. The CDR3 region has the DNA TGTGCCAGCAGCGGTAGAACTAGCGGGAGGAAGAGGACCTACAATGAGCAGTTCTTC.

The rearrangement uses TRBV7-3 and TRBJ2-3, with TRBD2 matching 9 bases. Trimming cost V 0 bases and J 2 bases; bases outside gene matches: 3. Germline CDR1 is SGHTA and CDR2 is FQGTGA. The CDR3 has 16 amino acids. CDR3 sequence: CASSLTAGGFTDTQYF. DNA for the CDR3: TGTGCCAGCAGCTTAACTGCGGGAGGGTTCACAGATACGCAGTATTTT.

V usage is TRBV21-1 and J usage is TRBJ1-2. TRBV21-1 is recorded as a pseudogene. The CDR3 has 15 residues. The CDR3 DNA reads TGTGCCAGCAGCAAAGAGCAGGAGGAATGCTATGGCTACACCTTC. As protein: CASSKEQEECYGYTF.

CDR3 sequence reads: CASSVDGTGTYEQYF. The CDR3 DNA follows: TGTGCCAGCAGCGTAGACGGGACAGGAACCTACGAGCAGTACTTC. V usage is TRBV9 and J usage is TRBJ2-7, with TRBD1 identical over 8 bases. This CDR3 comprises 15 residues. CDR1 SGDLS and CDR2 YYNGEE come from the germline V gene. V trimming: 0 bases; J trimming: 2 bases; junction bases outside the gene matches: 4.

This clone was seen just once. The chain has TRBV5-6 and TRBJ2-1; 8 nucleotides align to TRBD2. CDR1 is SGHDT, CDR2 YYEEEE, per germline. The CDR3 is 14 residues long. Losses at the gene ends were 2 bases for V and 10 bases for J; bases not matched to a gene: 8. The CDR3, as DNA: TGTGCCAGCAGCTTTACGGGAGGGCTTTTGGAGCAGTTCTTC. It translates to CASSFTGGLLEQFF.

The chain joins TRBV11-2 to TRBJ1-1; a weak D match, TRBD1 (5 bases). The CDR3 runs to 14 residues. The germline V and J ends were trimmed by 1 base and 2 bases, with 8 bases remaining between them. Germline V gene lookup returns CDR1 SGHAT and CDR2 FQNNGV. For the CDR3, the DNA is TGTGCCAGCAGCTTAGTCGGGGGTAACACTGAAGCTTTCTTT. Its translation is CASSLVGGNTEAFF.

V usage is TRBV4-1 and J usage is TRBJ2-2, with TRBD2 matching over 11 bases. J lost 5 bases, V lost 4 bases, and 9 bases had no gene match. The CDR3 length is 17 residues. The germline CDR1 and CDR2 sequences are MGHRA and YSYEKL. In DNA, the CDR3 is TGCGCCAGCAGCCCGGGACTAGCGGTAAAGGCGACCGGGGAGCTGTTTTTT. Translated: CASSPGLAVKATGELFF.

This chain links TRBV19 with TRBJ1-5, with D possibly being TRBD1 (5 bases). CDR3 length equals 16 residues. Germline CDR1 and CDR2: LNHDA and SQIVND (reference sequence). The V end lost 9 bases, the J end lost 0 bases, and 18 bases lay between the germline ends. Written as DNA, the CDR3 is TGTGCCAGCGAAGGAAGGACAAAATATAGCAATCAGCCCCAGCATTTT. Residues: CASEGRTKYSNQPQHF.

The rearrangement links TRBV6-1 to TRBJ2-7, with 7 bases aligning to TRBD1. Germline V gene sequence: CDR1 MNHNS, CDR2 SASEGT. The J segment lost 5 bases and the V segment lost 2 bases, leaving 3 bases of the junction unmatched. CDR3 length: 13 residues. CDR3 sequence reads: CASSENRGDEQYF. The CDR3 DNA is TGTGCCAGCAGTGAAAACAGGGGAGACGAGCAGTACTTC.

DNA for the CDR3: TGTGCCAGCAGTGAAGGGGGCAGGGTGTACGAGCAGTACTTC. This gives the protein CASSEGGRVYEQYF. The V call is TRBV2, the J call TRBJ2-7; perhaps TRBD1 as D (5 bases). This CDR3 is built from 14 residues. Germline V gives CDR1 SNHLY, CDR2 FYNNEI. Trimming removed 1 base from V and 4 bases from J, with 11 bases in between.